These T cell receptor beta chains were read from a single sample in a study of type 1 regulatory T cells. No antigen has been identified for these receptors. MiXCR, applied by TCRdb to the reads, yields one record per CDR3 protein. The sample has roughly 65,000 distinct CDR3 sequences, nearly 50% seen once. Material for sequencing was cultured non-Tr1 T cells, either the whole culture or a sorted T cell fraction (not recorded which). These receptor sequences come from a human donor in good health. The CDR3 runs from the conserved cysteine through the conserved F or W. D genes are given only for firm matches. Size is stated for part of the rows, as once, few or many counts, or as a class when the clone is expanded.

>TRBJ1-6|NA|TRBV6-6|NA
CASSLTVQNSPLHF
TGTGCCAGCAGCCTAACAGTGCAGAATTCACCCCTCCACTTT
>TRBJ2-1|NA|TRBV6-5|once
CASSYRLNNEQFF
TGTGCCAGCAGTTATAGACTGAACAATGAGCAGTTCTTC
>TRBJ2-5|NA|TRBV27|once
CASSHSPLETQYF
TGTGCCAGCAGTCACTCTCCCCTGGAGACCCAGTACTTC
>TRBJ2-7|NA|TRBV7-2|NA
CASSLDQAGGQYF
TGTGCCAGCAGCCTGGATCAGGCCGGGGGGCAGTACTTC
>TRBJ2-1|NA|TRBV9|NA
CASSALARGPYNEQFF
TGTGCCAGCAGCGCCCTGGCGAGGGGACCCTACAATGAGCAGTTCTTC
>TRBJ2-5|TRBD2|TRBV2|NA
CASSEAMGGETQYF
TGTGCCAGCAGTGAAGCGATGGGGGGGGAGACCCAGTACTTC
>TRBJ2-3|NA|TRBV24-1|few
CATSDRQGLDTQYF
TGTGCCACCAGTGATAGACAGGGACTAGATACGCAGTATTTT
>TRBJ2-1|TRBD2|TRBV5-1|once
CASSLDGTSGYNEQFF
TGCGCCAGCAGCTTGGATGGGACTAGCGGGTACAATGAGCAGTTCTTC
>TRBJ2-7|NA|TRBV2|NA
CASRAFSYEQYF
TGTGCCAGCAGGGCTTTCTCCTACGAGCAGTACTTC
>TRBJ1-5|NA|TRBV20-1|NA
CSAPIGNQPQHF
TGCAGTGCTCCTATTGGCAATCAGCCCCAGCATTTT
>TRBJ2-5|TRBD1|TRBV12-3/TRBV12-4|once
CASSFGDRGGETQYF
TGTGCCAGCAGTTTTGGAGACAGGGGTGGAGAGACCCAGTACTTC
>TRBJ2-7|NA|TRBV5-1|few
CASSLSSGVYEQYF
TGCGCCAGCAGCTTGAGCTCAGGGGTGTACGAGCAGTACTTC
>TRBJ1-1|NA|TRBV20-1|once
CSARDQPDTEAFF
TGCAGTGCTAGAGATCAACCGGACACTGAAGCTTTCTTT
>TRBJ1-5|NA|TRBV4-1|few
CASSQDQRTSYNQPQHF
TGCGCCAGCAGCCAAGATCAGAGGACATCCTACAATCAGCCCCAGCATTTT
>TRBJ1-5|NA|TRBV6-2/TRBV6-3|NA
CASSRTNYNQPQHF
TGTGCCAGCAGTCGGACAAATTACAATCAGCCCCAGCATTTT
>TRBJ2-3|NA|TRBV20-1|NA
CSASEEDTQYF
TGCAGTGCTAGCGAAGAAGATACGCAGTATTTT
>TRBJ1-1|TRBD1|TRBV4-1|once
CASSRSGTGGTEAFF
TGCGCCAGCAGCCGGTCCGGGACAGGGGGCACTGAAGCTTTCTTT
>TRBJ2-3|TRBD2|TRBV12-3/TRBV12-4|NA
CVSSLVVAGGDTQYF
TGTGTCAGCAGTTTAGTGGTAGCGGGGGGAGATACGCAGTATTTT
>TRBJ2-3|NA|TRBV20-1|medium-sized
CSARDLGRGTQYF
TGCAGTGCTAGAGATCTGGGGCGAGGTACGCAGTATTTT
>TRBJ2-7|NA|TRBV19|few
CASSFAAGGSIEQYF
TGTGCCAGTAGTTTTGCGGCAGGAGGTTCTATCGAGCAGTACTTC
>TRBJ2-5|NA|TRBV7-2|NA
CASSFSASETQYF
TGTGCCAGCAGCTTTAGCGCTTCGGAGACCCAGTACTTC
>TRBJ2-3|NA|TRBV6-2/TRBV6-3|few
CASKGGQKRDTQYF
TGTGCCAGCAAGGGGGGCCAGAAACGGGATACGCAGTATTTT
>TRBJ2-2|NA|TRBV5-1|NA
CASSARQVSGTGELFF
TGCGCCAGCAGCGCCCGACAGGTCTCGGGCACCGGGGAGCTGTTTTTT
>TRBJ1-1|TRBD1|TRBV29-1|NA
CSVVRQGSEAFF
TGCAGCGTTGTCCGACAGGGCAGTGAAGCTTTCTTT
>TRBJ2-5|NA|TRBV11-2|NA
CASSSHQETQYF
TGTGCCAGCAGCTCCCACCAAGAGACCCAGTACTTC
>TRBJ2-3|NA|TRBV7-9|NA
CASSASQEDTQYF
TGTGCCAGCAGCGCCTCACAGGAAGATACGCAGTATTTT
>TRBJ1-1|TRBD1|TRBV24-1|NA
CATSDGQGGHTEAFF
TGTGCCACCAGTGACGGACAGGGCGGGCACACTGAAGCTTTCTTT
>TRBJ2-3|NA|TRBV2|NA
CASSPLGGAGDTQYF
TGTGCCAGCAGTCCCCTAGGGGGGGCCGGAGATACGCAGTATTTT
>TRBJ2-6|NA|TRBV7-9|NA
CASSGSRQSGTPRANVLTF
TGTGCCAGCAGCGGAAGCAGACAATCCGGGACACCCAGGGCCAACGTCCTGACTTTC
>TRBJ1-2|NA|TRBV28|few
CASSRRARRGYTF
TGTGCCAGCAGCCGCCGGGCTAGGAGGGGCTACACCTTC
>TRBJ2-4|NA|TRBV6-5|few
CASSSGALAKNIQYF
TGTGCCAGCAGCTCGGGGGCCCTAGCCAAAAACATTCAGTACTTC
>TRBJ1-2|NA|TRBV11-3|once
CASSLDRGVGYTF
TGTGCCAGCAGCTTAGATCGCGGGGTCGGCTACACCTTC
>TRBJ2-2|NA|TRBV6-1|NA
CASRAVYAGELFF
TGTGCCAGCAGGGCGGTTTACGCCGGGGAGCTGTTTTTT
>TRBJ1-2|TRBD1|TRBV10-2|few
CASSDTGGEGYTF
TGCGCCAGCAGTGATACAGGGGGCGAGGGCTACACCTTC
>TRBJ1-5|NA|TRBV7-8|NA
CASSLVISSNQPQHF
TGTGCCAGCAGCTTAGTAATCTCAAGCAATCAGCCCCAGCATTTT
>TRBJ1-1|TRBD1|TRBV5-1|few
CASSTGQGKNTEAFF
TGCGCCAGCAGCACGGGACAGGGGAAGAACACTGAAGCTTTCTTT
>TRBJ2-3|NA|TRBV24-1|once
CATSALDSSDTQYF
TGTGCCACCAGTGCCTTGGACTCCTCAGATACGCAGTATTTT
>TRBJ2-1|TRBD2|TRBV3-1|NA
CASRPWGRGDHNEQFF
TGTGCCAGCAGGCCCTGGGGGCGGGGGGACCACAATGAGCAGTTCTTC
>TRBJ2-2|TRBD1|TRBV2|NA
CASRDRGVRNAGELFF
TGTGCCAGCAGGGACAGGGGGGTCCGGAACGCCGGGGAGCTGTTTTTT
>TRBJ1-5|NA|TRBV5-6|few
CASSRGSINQPQHF
TGTGCCAGCAGCCGAGGGAGTATCAATCAGCCCCAGCATTTT
>TRBJ2-3|NA|TRBV5-1|NA
CASSSRGAGDTQYF
TGCGCCAGCAGCTCCAGGGGAGCGGGAGATACGCAGTATTTT
>TRBJ2-7|TRBD1|TRBV12-3/TRBV12-4|NA
CASSLSGQGYDEQYF
TGTGCCAGCAGTTTATCCGGACAGGGGTATGATGAGCAGTACTTC
>TRBJ1-6|NA|TRBV20-1|NA
CSAVGGGGNNSPLHF
TGCAGTGCGGTCGGGGGAGGGGGGAATAATTCACCCCTCCACTTT
>TRBJ2-5|NA|TRBV24-1|few
CATRGTGQETQYF
TGTGCCACCAGGGGGACGGGGCAAGAGACCCAGTACTTC
>TRBJ2-2|NA|TRBV5-6|few
CASSLVSGRNTGELFF
TGTGCCAGCAGCTTAGTCAGCGGAAGAAACACCGGGGAGCTGTTTTTT
>TRBJ2-7|NA|TRBV7-2|NA
CASSPTARGRGEQYF
TGTGCCAGCAGCCCGACGGCCCGGGGAAGGGGCGAGCAGTACTTC
>TRBJ2-5|NA|TRBV2|NA
CASRYQETQYF
TGTGCCAGCAGGTACCAAGAGACCCAGTACTTC
>TRBJ2-1|TRBD1|TRBV7-9|NA
CASSLGGSRDRGVNEQFF
TGTGCCAGCAGCTTAGGAGGTAGTCGTGACAGGGGGGTCAATGAGCAGTTCTTC